Detailed here is one T cell receptor beta chain. Measured with immunoSEQ multiplex PCR; TCRdb has only the in-frame clones, and not every one. Of about 48,000 clones detected, roughly 81% appear once; the ten largest clones hold about 7.3%. This sample is drawn from a study of OX40 agonist ivuxolimab in advanced cancers. As for the study in general: Patients took ivuxolimab, an agonistic anti-OX40 (CD134) antibody. Intravenous ivuxolimab was administered to patients every 2 weeks at 0.01 to 10 mg/kg. The group had a mean age of 60 years, ranged from about 20 to 80, and was 80% to 85% male.

In germline, CDR1 is MNHEY, CDR2 SVGAGI. V gave up 6 bases and J gave up 8 bases, with 17 bases separating them. This CDR3 has 14 amino acids. This clonotype was sampled from an adult with an advanced solid tumor such as melanoma, head and neck, liver or kidney cancer. The chain employs TRBV6-5 and TRBJ2-1, with D perhaps assigned TRBD1 or TRBD2 (7 bases each). This specimen was CD4+ or CD8+ T cells sorted from blood, taken in a trial of the OX40 agonist ivuxolimab. CDR3 loop: CASRGGGFSDEQFF. The CDR3 DNA follows: TGTGCCAGCAGGGGAGGGGGCTTCAGCGATGAGCAGTTCTTC.